This TCR beta chain was profiled in a study of blood T cell repertoires in COVID-19. Overall study context: PBMCs, B-cell-depleted T cells, or T cells were the source of the cDNA or gDNA that made up the material.

In the original analysis: Amplification of reference gene primers was used by the study to estimate nucleated cell counts. This table comes from immunoSEQ multiplex PCR, and its TCRdb copy is limited to in-frame clones, with some not included. That table furnishes V, J and clone size, whereas the DNA furnished D and trimming. The table lists roughly 60,000 clones, about 80% of them singletons. Seattle researchers signed up patients amid active infection and tracked them longitudinally. J gave up 4 bases and V 0 bases, and 6 bases lay outside the gene matches. The CDR3 runs to 15 residues. The germline gives CDR1 SGDLS, CDR2 YYNGEE.

The chain carries TRBV9 and TRBJ1-1, with 7 positions matching TRBD1. This TCR came from a man older than 75 with COVID-19, enrolled during active disease. Sequencing input: peripheral blood. CDR3 coding DNA: TGTGCCAGCAGCGTAGCGCCGGACAGGTCCACTGAAGCTTTCTTT. Its translation is CASSVAPDRSTEAFF.